This T cell receptor (beta chain) was profiled in a study of graft-versus-host responses after intestinal transplantation. The wider study: Transplant types were multivisceral, liver-intestinal, or isolated intestinal.

There are 11 residues in the CDR3. Trimming pared 0 bases from V and 9 bases from J, leaving 4 bases between. Germline V gene sequence: CDR1 SEHNR, CDR2 FQNEAQ (reference sequence). Turning to this clone: Its antigen is unidentified.

Overall study results and limits: Investigators detected GvH clones in recipient marrow, with some emerging earlier in ileum or blood. Allograft graft-versus-host to host-versus-graft clonal ratios ran high in patients with graft-donor T cell macrochimerism.

The table came from immunoSEQ multiplex PCR; TCRdb's copy has only in-frame clones and leaves some out. The data show some 100,000 clones, just under 95% seen once. Here the sequenced sample was unstimulated CD8+ T cells sorted from spleen or lymph node cells, taken before transplant. The receptor was isolated from a human donor who was the organ donor for an intestinal transplant. The chain links TRBV7-9 to TRBJ2-3, with D unresolved. CDR3 sequence: CASSLAVTQYF. CDR3 bases: TGTGCCAGCAGCTTAGCCGTAACGCAGTATTTT.